This TCR beta chain was obtained from a study of blood T cell repertoires in COVID-19. V lost 5 bases, J lost 3 bases, and 0 bases stayed unmatched. Germline V gene sequence: CDR1 KGHSH, CDR2 LQKENI. CDR3 length equals 13 residues. Assay: immunoSEQ multiplex PCR; the TCRdb copy retains only in-frame clones and omits some. The sample carries roughly 140,000 clones, 75% to 85% recorded once. Material: peripheral blood. The chain links TRBV18 to TRBJ2-2; 7 bases line up with TRBD1. The receptor comes from a man aged 55 to 70 with active or convalescent COVID-19. This chain's CDR3 is CASSTGDTGELFF. The DNA for the CDR3 is TGTGCCAGCTCAACAGGGGACACCGGGGAGCTGTTTTTT.